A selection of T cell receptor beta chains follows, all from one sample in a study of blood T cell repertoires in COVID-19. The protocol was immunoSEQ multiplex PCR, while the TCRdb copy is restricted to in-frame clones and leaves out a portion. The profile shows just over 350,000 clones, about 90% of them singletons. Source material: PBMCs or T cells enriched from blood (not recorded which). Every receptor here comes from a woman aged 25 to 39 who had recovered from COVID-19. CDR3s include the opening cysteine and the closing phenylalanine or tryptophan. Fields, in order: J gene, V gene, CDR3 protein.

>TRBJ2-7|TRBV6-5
CASSYAASSYEQYF
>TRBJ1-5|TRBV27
CASSLHPSEIQHF
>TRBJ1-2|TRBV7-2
CASSLGGWYTF
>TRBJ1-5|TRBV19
CASLDRDRRQPQHF
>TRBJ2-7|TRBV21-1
CASSKVPQGTNEQYF
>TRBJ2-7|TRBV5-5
CASSPGQGNEQYF
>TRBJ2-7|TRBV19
CASSPRDRGLAEQYF
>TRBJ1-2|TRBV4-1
CASSTRDRELYGYTF
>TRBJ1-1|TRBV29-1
CSANDRDTEAFF
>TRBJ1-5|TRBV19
CASSIKTLRGPQHF
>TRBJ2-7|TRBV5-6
CASSFWGAGVSYEQYF
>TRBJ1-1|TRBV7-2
CASSSYASSTEAFF
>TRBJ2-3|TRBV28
CASSLGRTDTQYF
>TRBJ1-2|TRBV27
CASRDYGGYGYTF
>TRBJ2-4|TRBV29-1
CSGTGTENIQYF
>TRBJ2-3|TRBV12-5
CASGFEGLTDTQYF